The 29 T cell receptor beta chains reported below all come from one sample, sequenced in a study of OX40 agonist ivuxolimab in advanced cancers. TCRdb's copy holds only in-frame clones and misses some; the assay was immunoSEQ multiplex PCR. The table records tens of thousands of clones, around three quarters of them present only once. The sequencing used CD4+ or CD8+ T cells sorted from blood, collected in a trial of the OX40 agonist ivuxolimab. These receptors came from an adult with an advanced solid tumor such as melanoma, head and neck, liver or kidney cancer.

The rearrangement joins TRBV30 to TRBJ2-4, with TRBD1 matching 9 bases. CDR1 is GTSNPN and CDR2 is SVGIG in the germline V gene (reference sequence). The trim removed 2 bases at V and 4 bases at J, leaving 6 bases unmatched. This CDR3 is 15 amino acids long. In nucleotides, the CDR3 is TGTGCCTGGAGTATGGGACAGGGAATTAAAAACATTCAGTACTTC. It is translated as CAWSMGQGIKNIQYF.

There are a few counts of this clone. V gene TRBV29-1 combines with J gene TRBJ1-5; 8 nucleotides align to TRBD1. V lost 2 bases, J lost 5 bases, and 5 bases stayed unmatched. The CDR3 runs 14 residues. The V gene's germline CDR1 is SQVTM and CDR2 ANQGSEA. The CDR3 nucleotides read TGCAGCGTTGAAAACGAGGACAGGGATCAGCCCCAGCATTTT. Protein product: CSVENEDRDQPQHF.

This rearrangement joins TRBV4-1 to TRBJ2-2; D may be TRBD2 (5 bases). Germline CDR1 reads MGHRA; CDR2 reads YSYEKL. V lost 6 bases, J lost 2 bases, and 22 bases lay in between. This CDR3 is built from 18 residues. The CDR3 region is CASSRNRGPKPNTGELFF. The CDR3 nucleotides are TGCGCCAGCAGTCGAAACCGAGGGCCCAAACCAAACACCGGGGAGCTGTTTTTT.

This clone appeared a few times. V usage is TRBV2 and J usage is TRBJ1-2; 9 bases match TRBD1. Germline-derived CDR1 and CDR2 are SNHLY and FYNNEI. CDR3 length equals 13 residues. The ends lost 3 bases at V and 4 bases at J; junction bases unmatched: 0. CDR3 coding DNA: TGTGCCAGCAGTGAGGACAGGGGCTATGGCTACACCTTC. Protein product: CASSEDRGYGYTF. Based on the CDR3 plus reference TRBV2 and TRBJ1-2, the full variable domain is EPEVTQTPSHQVTQMGQEVILRCVPISNHLYFYWYRQILGQKVEFLVSFYNNEISEKSEIFDDQFSVERPDGSNFTLKIRSTKLEDSAMYFCASSEDRGYGYTFGSGTRLTVV.

This chain uses TRBV6-5 with TRBJ2-7; the D is unclear. Germline-derived CDR1 and CDR2 are MNHEY and SVGAGI. The CDR3 runs 13 residues. The V end lost 5 bases, the J end lost 5 bases, and 13 bases lay between the germline ends. In DNA form, the CDR3 reads TGTGCCAGCAGTGAAGTGTGGGTGAACGAGCAGTACGTC. Encoded protein: CASSEVWVNEQYV.

Here the CDR3 reads CSVDLNYGYTF. Written as DNA, the CDR3 is TGCAGCGTTGATCTTAACTATGGCTACACCTTC. The V call is TRBV29-1, the J call TRBJ1-2; no clear D gene. V was pared by 3 bases and J by 1 base, with 3 bases between. In germline, CDR1 is SQVTM, CDR2 ANQGSEA. This CDR3 has 11 residues.

This clone was counted only a few times. This chain joins TRBV6-1 and TRBJ1-5, with D uncertain. Germline CDR1 and CDR2: MNHNS and SASEGT. V gave up 3 bases and J gave up 0 bases, with 9 bases separating them. The CDR3 has 15 amino acids. CDR3: CASSECDYSNQPQHF. The CDR3 DNA follows: TGTGCCAGCAGTGAGTGTGATTATAGCAATCAGCCCCAGCATTTT.

V gene TRBV6-5 combines with J gene TRBJ1-5, with 9 bases identical to TRBD1. V lost 6 bases, J lost 7 bases, and 7 bases stayed unmatched. This CDR3 region has 14 residues. Germline V gene lookup returns CDR1 MNHEY and CDR2 SVGAGI. The CDR3 spells CASRPRTGEQPQHF. In DNA, the CDR3 is TGTGCCAGCAGACCTCGGACAGGGGAACAGCCCCAGCATTTT.

The V gene is TRBV20-1, the J gene TRBJ1-2, with D possibly TRBD1 on 6 matching bases. CDR1 is DFQATT, CDR2 SNEGSKA, per germline (reference sequence). The CDR3 sequence is 11 residues long. V lost 8 bases and J lost 4, with 11 bases in between. DNA for the CDR3: TGCAGTACAGACAGGCTCTATGGCTACACCTTC. Protein: CSTDRLYGYTF.

The chain employs TRBV4-2 and TRBJ1-1; 11 bases match TRBD1. There are 18 residues in the CDR3. Germline loops: CDR1 LGHNA, CDR2 YNFKEQ. V was pared by 1 base and J by 1 base, with 8 bases of the junction left unmatched. This chain's CDR3 is CASSQVSRTGGTNTEAFF. The CDR3 coding sequence is TGTGCCAGCAGCCAAGTGTCCCGGACAGGGGGCACGAACACTGAAGCTTTCTTT.

The genes are TRBV27 and TRBJ1-5; no definite D call. CDR3 length equals 13 residues. Trimming took 6 bases from V and 9 from J, leaving 15 bases between them. Germline V gives CDR1 MNHEY, CDR2 SMNVEV (reference sequence). The CDR3 DNA follows: TGTGCCAGCAGCCAAGGGAGAGGTGGGCCCCAGCATTTT. It specifies CASSQGRGGPQHF.

This clone came up a few times. This rearrangement joins TRBV11-2 to TRBJ1-1; maybe TRBD1 (6 bases). The V gene's germline CDR1 is SGHAT and CDR2 FQNNGV. The length of the CDR3 is 15 residues. V was cut by 3 bases and J by 0 bases, with 11 bases left in between. CDR3 sequence: CASSFTGNLNTEAFF. Written as DNA, the CDR3 is TGTGCCAGCAGCTTTACAGGGAATTTGAACACTGAAGCTTTCTTT.

The V call is TRBV6-1, the J call TRBJ1-2, with a possible D match to TRBD1 (5 bases). The CDR3 covers 13 residues. Looked up from germline, CDR1 is MNHNS and CDR2 is SASEGT. V was pared by 4 bases and J by 4 bases, with 10 bases between. The CDR3 DNA sequence: TGTGCCAGCAGTGCACAGGACCTCTATGGCTACACCTTC. Amino acid sequence: CASSAQDLYGYTF.

This chain connects TRBV5-6 to TRBJ1-3, with D uncertain. Trimming cost V 0 bases and J 11 bases, with 9 bases left between them. The CDR3 extends over 12 amino acids. Germline V lookup: CDR1 SGHDT, CDR2 YYEEEE. The CDR3 region has the DNA TGTGCCAGCAGCTTGGTTGGAGAGGCCATATATTTT. It specifies CASSLVGEAIYF.

The V and J genes are TRBV4-1 and TRBJ2-7, with D tentatively TRBD1 (6 bases). The CDR3 sequence is 13 residues long. CDR1 and CDR2 (germline): MGHRA, YSYEKL. Trimming removed 0 bases from V and 4 bases from J, with 7 bases in between. CDR3 protein: CASSQETGYEQYV. The CDR3, as DNA: TGCGCCAGCAGCCAAGAAACAGGGTACGAGCAGTACGTC.

For this clone: At one end, the junction sequence differs from germline, possibly due to a read error. The chain carries TRBV5-3 and TRBJ1-3; D is unclear. TRBV5-3 is labeled an ORF, and its function is uncertain. The CDR3 spans 15 residues. This CDR3 reads CASSLTTYSGNTIYF. The CDR3 bases are TGTGCCAGCAGCTTAACCACTTACTCTGGAAACACCATATATTTT.

This chain connects TRBV13 to TRBJ2-1; D remains unclear. The CDR3 covers 14 residues. Trimming left V 1 base short and J 5 bases short, with 9 bases between. Germline assignment: CDR1 PRHDT and CDR2 FYEKMQ (reference sequence). The DNA of the CDR3 is TGTGCCAGCAGCTTAGCGAAATCAAACAATGAGCAGTTCTTC. Translating it yields CASSLAKSNNEQFF.

Points on this clone: Other nucleotide sequences in the sample specify the same CDR3. The chain has TRBV7-9 and TRBJ2-3; maybe TRBD2 (5 bases). Per the germline V gene, CDR1 is SEHNR and CDR2 is FQNEAQ (reference sequence). V was shortened by 5 bases and J by 4 bases, with 13 bases between the two germline ends. The CDR3 has 14 amino acids. CDR3 nucleotide sequence: TGTGCCAGCAGCCGAGGACTGGACCCAGATACGCAGTATTTT. Translation: CASSRGLDPDTQYF.

This chain connects TRBV7-9 to TRBJ1-4, with D unclear. The CDR3 totals 14 residues. Germline V gene sequence: CDR1 SEHNR, CDR2 FQNEAQ (reference sequence). The V gene lost 5 bases and the J gene lost 5 bases, with 12 bases spanning the gap. The CDR3, as DNA: TGTGCCAGCAGCCCACCCCATGGGAATGAAAAACTGTTTTTT. Translating gives CASSPPHGNEKLFF.

The CDR3 DNA reads as TGTGCCAGCAGTTCGGACAAGTCCTACGAGCAGTACTTC. Encoded protein: CASSSDKSYEQYF. The chain links TRBV11-2 to TRBJ2-7; possibly TRBD1 for D (5 bases). The CDR3 contains 13 residues. V was shortened by 6 bases and J by 1 base, with 10 bases between the two germline ends. Germline V gene data show CDR1 as SGHAT and CDR2 as FQNNGV. The full variable domain, completed using reference TRBV11-2 and TRBJ2-7, is EAGVAQSPRYKIIEKRQSVAFWCNPISGHATLYWYQQILGQGPKLLIQFQNNGVVDDSQLPKDRFSAERLKGVDSTLKIQPAKLEDSAVYLCASSSDKSYEQYFGPGTRLTVT.

The gene calls are TRBV5-1 and TRBJ2-2; D is perhaps TRBD1 (6 bases). This CDR3 spans 15 amino acids. Per the germline V gene, CDR1 is SGHRS and CDR2 is YFSETQ. Trimming removed 2 bases at V and 3 bases at J, with 11 bases between. The CDR3 sequence: CASSFQGRHTGELFF. DNA of the CDR3: TGCGCCAGCAGCTTTCAGGGGCGACACACCGGGGAGCTGTTTTTT. Combining the CDR3 with reference TRBV5-1 and TRBJ2-2 gives the whole variable domain KAGVTQTPRYLIKTRGQQVTLSCSPISGHRSVSWYQQTPGQGLQFLFEYFSETQRNKGNFPGRFSGRQFSNSRSEMNVSTLELGDSALYLCASSFQGRHTGELFFGEGSRLTVL.

The chain employs TRBV30 and TRBJ2-7, with 11 bases that match TRBD2. CDR1 is GTSNPN and CDR2 is SVGIG in the germline V gene (reference sequence). CDR3 length equals 15 residues. The V segment lost 0 bases and the J segment 4 bases; nucleotides outside the gene matches: 5. As DNA, the CDR3 is TGTGCCTGGAGTGTCCCTAGCGGGGGGCGTTACGAGCAGTACTTC. Amino acids: CAWSVPSGGRYEQYF.

V is TRBV5-6 and J is TRBJ2-7, with 8 bases identical to TRBD1. This CDR3 contains 12 residues. The V and J ends lost 6 bases and 7 bases, in that order; junction bases with no gene match: 6. The germline V gene encodes CDR1 SGHDT and CDR2 YYEEEE. This CDR3 is CASTRTGTEQYV. As DNA, the CDR3 is TGTGCCAGCACCCGGACAGGGACAGAGCAGTACGTC.

This clone occurred a few times. The genes are TRBV7-6 and TRBJ1-2; a possible D gene is TRBD1 (6 bases). CDR1 is SGHVS, CDR2 FNYEAQ, per germline. Trimming pared 0 bases from V and 6 bases from J, leaving 14 bases between. This CDR3 spans 15 amino acids. The CDR3 DNA sequence: TGTGCCAGCAGCTTAGCGATCGGGGGCTGGGATGGCTACACCTTC. This codes for CASSLAIGGWDGYTF. Filled out from reference TRBV7-6 and TRBJ1-2, the complete variable domain reads GAGVSQSPRYKVTKRGQDVALRCDPISGHVSLYWYRQALGQGPEFLTYFNYEAQQDKSGLPNDRFSAERPEGSISTLTIQRTEQRDSAMYRCASSLAIGGWDGYTFGSGTRLTVV.

This clone was picked up one time. The CDR3 bases are TGTGCCAGCAGCTCGGACAGAAACACTGAAGCTTTCTTT. Translating it yields CASSSDRNTEAFF. V is TRBV7-7 and J is TRBJ1-1; a weak D match, TRBD1 (6 bases). CDR3 size: 13 residues. V shed 4 bases and J shed 2 bases, with 8 bases lying between them. Germline CDR1 SSHAT, CDR2 FNYEAQ (reference sequence).

In this sample, this clone turned up a few times. The CDR3 DNA follows: TGCGCCAGCAGCTTGGGGGCAGGCTTGAACACTGAAGCTTTCTTT. As protein: CASSLGAGLNTEAFF. The chain carries TRBV5-1 and TRBJ1-1, with no clear D. V was trimmed by 0 bases and J by 0 bases, leaving 9 bases between them. CDR3 size: 15 residues. The germline gives CDR1 SGHRS, CDR2 YFSETQ.

This clone appeared a single time. This chain links TRBV6-5 with TRBJ1-5, with 9 bases lining up with TRBD1. CDR1 MNHEY and CDR2 SVGAGI come from the germline V gene. This CDR3 has 13 residues. V trimming: 8 bases; J trimming: 7 bases; junction bases outside the gene matches: 6. The CDR3: CASEGQGGQPQHF. For the CDR3, the DNA is TGTGCCAGCGAGGGACAGGGTGGCCAGCCCCAGCATTTT.

The table lists this clone with a count of one. The chain links TRBV11-2 to TRBJ1-6; D perhaps matches TRBD1 (5 bases). V lost 5 bases and J lost 7, with 9 bases in between. Per the germline V gene, CDR1 is SGHAT and CDR2 is FQNNGV. The CDR3 covers 13 residues. This CDR3 is CASSPYRNSPLHF. CDR3 nucleotides: TGTGCCAGCAGCCCATACAGGAATTCACCCCTCCACTTT.

This clone has a handful of counts. The V gene is TRBV9, the J gene TRBJ1-6; no clear D gene. Germline V lookup: CDR1 SGDLS, CDR2 YYNGEE. CDR3 length: 15 residues. Trimming removed 3 bases at V and 7 bases at J, with 14 bases between. The CDR3 spells CASSDPTRRNSPLHF. The CDR3 DNA reads TGTGCCAGCAGCGATCCAACCCGGAGGAATTCACCCCTCCACTTT.